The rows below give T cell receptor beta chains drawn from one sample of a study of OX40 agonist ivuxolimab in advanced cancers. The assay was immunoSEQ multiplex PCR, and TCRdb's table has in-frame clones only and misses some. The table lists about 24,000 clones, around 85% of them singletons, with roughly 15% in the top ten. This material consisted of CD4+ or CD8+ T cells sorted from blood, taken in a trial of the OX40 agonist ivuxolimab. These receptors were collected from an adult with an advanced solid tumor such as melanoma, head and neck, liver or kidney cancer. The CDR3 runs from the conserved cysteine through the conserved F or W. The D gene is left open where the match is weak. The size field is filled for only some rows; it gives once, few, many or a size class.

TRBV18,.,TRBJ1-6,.,CASSPGSGPSPLHF,TGTGCCAGCTCACCTGGATCCGGGCCCTCACCCCTCCACTTT
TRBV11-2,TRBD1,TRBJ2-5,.,CASSRVRDSYPPQETQYF,TGTGCCAGCAGTAGAGTAAGGGACAGCTACCCCCCCCAAGAGACCCAGTACTTC
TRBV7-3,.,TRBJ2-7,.,CASSLRFERINEQYF,TGTGCCAGCAGCTTGCGGTTTGAACGGATAAACGAGCAGTACTTC
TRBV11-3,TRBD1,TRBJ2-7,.,CASSSRQGGSEQYF,TGTGCCAGCAGCTCCCGACAGGGGGGAAGCGAGCAGTACTTC
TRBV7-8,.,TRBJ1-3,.,CASSSPDSGNTIYF,TGTGCCAGCAGCTCCCCCGACTCTGGAAACACCATATATTTT
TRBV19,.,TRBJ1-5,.,CASSIYAGRGGSNQPQHF,TGTGCCAGTAGTATCTATGCAGGGAGAGGTGGAAGCAATCAGCCCCAGCATTTT
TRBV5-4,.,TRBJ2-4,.,CASSLSGGNIQYF,TGTGCCAGCAGCTTGTCGGGTGGGAACATTCAGTACTTC
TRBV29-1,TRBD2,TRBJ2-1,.,CSVVGGGSYNEQFF,TGCAGCGTTGTGGGGGGGGGCTCCTACAATGAGCAGTTCTTC
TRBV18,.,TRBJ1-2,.,CASSPAGDYGYTF,TGTGCCAGCTCACCCGCCGGAGACTATGGCTACACCTTC
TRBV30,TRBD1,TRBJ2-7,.,CAWGTGTGFYEQYF,TGTGCCTGGGGCACCGGGACAGGATTTTACGAGCAGTACTTC
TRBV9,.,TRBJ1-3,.,CASSAPAGNTIYF,TGTGCCAGCAGCGCCCCTGCTGGAAACACCATATATTTT
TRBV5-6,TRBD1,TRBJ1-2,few,CASSFRDRDNGYTF,TGTGCCAGCAGCTTTAGGGACAGGGACAATGGCTACACCTTC
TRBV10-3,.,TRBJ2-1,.,CAISEQGPEQFF,TGTGCCATCAGTGAGCAGGGTCCCGAGCAGTTCTTC
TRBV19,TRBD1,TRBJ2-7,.,CASSKGVGQGYEQYF,TGTGCCAGTAGTAAAGGGGTCGGACAGGGCTACGAGCAGTACTTC
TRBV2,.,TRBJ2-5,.,CASGYSEETQYF,TGTGCCAGCGGTTATTCTGAAGAGACCCAGTACTTC
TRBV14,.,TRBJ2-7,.,CASSQDRASSYEQYF,TGTGCCAGCAGCCAAGATAGGGCTAGCTCCTACGAGCAGTACTTC
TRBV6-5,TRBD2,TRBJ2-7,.,CASSSTSGSHEQYF,TGTGCCAGCAGCTCGACTAGCGGGAGCCACGAGCAGTACTTC
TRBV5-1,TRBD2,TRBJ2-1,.,CASSLETSGTYNEQFF,TGCGCCAGCAGCTTGGAGACTAGCGGGACCTACAATGAGCAGTTCTTC